The 25 T cell receptor delta chains given below trace back to one sample, sequenced in a study of gamma-delta chains in newborns, infants, children. TCRdb re-called the reads using CATT. The data contain several thousand delta-chain clones, about 2.6% of them singletons. Sequencing input: blood. All receptors derive from a child who was a newborn, infant or young child, either healthy, febrile or measles-vaccinated (not recorded which).

A few counts support this clone. A much larger clone sits a single nucleotide away, making a read error possible. The V call is TRDV2, the J call TRDJ3, with 7 bases lining up with TRDD3. This CDR3 is 17 amino acids long. Germline lookup yields CDR1 GEAIGNYY and CDR2 EKD. The DNA of the CDR3 is TGTGCCTGTGGCACCGCTGGGGGGTCCTGGGACACCCGACAGATGTTTTTC. This codes for CACGTAGGSWDTRQMFF.

The sample holds a few counts of this clone. A single base separates this from a much larger clone, so it may be a read error. The chain employs TRDV2 and TRDJ2; 10 nucleotides line up with TRDD3. Germline trimming cut 5 bases from V and 5 bases from J; bases unmatched to any gene: 4. Germline V gene lookup returns CDR1 GEAIGNYY and CDR2 EKD. The CDR3 loop spans 14 amino acids. CDR3 loop: CACGILGDTAQLFF. CDR3 in DNA: TGTGCCTGTGGCATACTGGGGGATACAGCACAACTCTTCTTT.

This clone was detected once. A read error is the likely source, as a far larger clone sits one nucleotide away. The chain employs TRDV2 and TRDJ1; perhaps TRDD3 as D (6 bases). The J gene, not given by TCRdb, was assigned here from a germline match of the nucleotide sequence. In germline, CDR1 is GEAIGNYY, CDR2 EKD. This CDR3 contains 14 residues. The V end was cut by 0 bases, the J end by 1 base, with 8 bases between. The CDR3 sequence is CACDTLGGTDKLIF. As DNA, the CDR3 is TGTGCCTGTGACACCTTGGGGGGCACCGATAAACTCATCTTT.

Remarks on this clone: This may come from a read error, since a much larger clone is one base off. The chain links TRDV2 to TRDJ1, with TRDD3 matching over 7 bases. This CDR3 has 16 residues. With V trimmed by 3 bases and J by 0 bases, 9 bases remained unmatched. In germline, CDR1 is GEAIGNYY, CDR2 EKD. The CDR3 spells CACDPLLGTHTDKLIF. The DNA for the CDR3 is TGTGCCTGTGACCCCCTACTGGGGACCCACACCGATAAACTCATCTTT.

As concerns this clone: A read error likely explains this, since a far larger clone differs by one base. The chain is built from TRDV2 and TRDJ1; 8 bases line up with TRDD2. This CDR3 contains 21 residues. Germline V gene sequence: CDR1 GEAIGNYY, CDR2 EKD. This CDR3 reads CACDPLPTDEPGTGPTDKLTF. CDR3 nucleotide sequence: TGTGCCTGTGACCCTCTTCCTACGGATGAGCCCGGGACTGGCCCCACCGATAAACTCACCTTT.

This clone has just a few counts. A much larger clone differs by one base, so this may be a read error. The chain has TRDV2 and TRDJ1, with 7 bases aligning to TRDD3. This CDR3 region has 15 residues. Trimming at V came to 5 bases and at J to 0 bases, leaving 8 bases not matched to a gene. The germline CDR1 and CDR2 sequences are GEAIGNYY and EKD. The CDR3 is CACGTLGVNTDKLIF. For the CDR3, the DNA is TGTGCCTGTGGCACGCTGGGGGTCAACACCGATAAACTCATCTTT.

For this clone: The germline gene is not matched at one end of the junction; a read error may be the cause. Different DNA sequences within this sample yield the same CDR3. The rearrangement links TRDV2 to TRDJ2; weak D call: TRDD3 (6 bases). The CDR3 has 18 amino acids. CDR1 is GEAIGNYY, CDR2 EKD, per germline. CDR3 loop: CARDPLNWGLSLTAQLFF. Here the CDR3 DNA reads TGCGCCCGTGACCCCCTAAATTGGGGGTTGTCTTTGACAGCACAACTCTTCTTT.

Judged by abundance, this clone is medium-sized. The chain is built from TRDV2 and TRDJ1; tentatively, D is TRDD3 (5 bases). V lost 0 bases and J lost 0, with 28 bases in between. The CDR3 covers 21 residues. CDR1 GEAIGNYY and CDR2 EKD come from the germline V gene. The DNA of the CDR3 is TGTGCCTGTGACACCGGGAATCTACTCGGGGGTCGGGGGCGGAACACCGATAAACTCATCTTT. Encoded protein: CACDTGNLLGGRGRNTDKLIF.

As to this clone: This clone may be a read error of a much larger clone one base away. V and J are TRDV2 and TRDJ1; D might be TRDD3 (5 bases). V lost 2 bases to trimming and J lost 0 bases, with 9 bases between them. The germline CDR1 and CDR2 sequences are GEAIGNYY and EKD. This CDR3 has 14 amino acids. CDR3 bases: TGTGCCTGTGACATACTGGAGGACACCGATAAACTCATCTTT. Protein product: CACDILEDTDKLIF.

This clone was seen more than once but under ten times. The chain joins TRDV2 to TRDJ1; 11 bases align to TRDD3. The V gene end was trimmed by 0 bases and the J gene end by 0 bases; junction bases not matched to a gene: 14. The CDR3 is made up of 20 amino acids. The V gene's germline CDR1 is GEAIGNYY and CDR2 EKD. CDR3 in amino acids: CACDTVRLGDNKVDTDKLIF. CDR3 in DNA: TGTGCCTGTGACACCGTTCGACTGGGGGATAATAAAGTGGACACCGATAAACTCATCTTT.

This clone is judged large. This chain uses TRDV2 with TRDJ1; 11 bases fit TRDD3. Germline V lookup: CDR1 GEAIGNYY, CDR2 EKD. The CDR3 covers 17 residues. Germline trimming cut 0 bases from V and 1 base from J; bases unmatched to any gene: 6. CDR3 amino acids: CACDTLGDTFGTDKLIF. The CDR3 region has the DNA TGTGCCTGTGACACCCTGGGGGATACCTTCGGCACCGATAAACTCATCTTT.

This clone was picked up a small number of times. A much bigger clone sits one base away, suggesting this may be a read error. Other DNA sequences in this sample translate to the same CDR3. The chain joins TRDV2 to TRDJ1; D is perhaps TRDD3 (5 bases). CDR3 length: 15 amino acids. Germline V gene lookup returns CDR1 GEAIGNYY and CDR2 EKD. The CDR3 region has the DNA TGTGCCTGCGACACCGTGGGGACCAACACCGATAAACTCATCTTT. Protein: CACDTVGTNTDKLIF.

This clone occurred a few times. This chain uses TRDV1 with TRDJ1; 11 bases are shared with TRDD3. CDR1 is TSWWSYY and CDR2 is QGS in the germline V gene. V shed 1 base, J shed 4 bases, and the junction held 17 bases outside the gene matches. CDR3 size: 20 residues. The CDR3 sequence: CALGEPDRLRLGDTLDKLIF. CDR3 in DNA: TGTGCTCTTGGGGAACCTGATAGACTACGGCTGGGGGATACCCTCGATAAACTCATCTTT.

In regard to this clone: A far larger clone is only one base removed, so a read error is likely. The chain joins TRDV2 to TRDJ3, with TRDD3 matching 7 bases. The CDR3 totals 18 residues. Germline lookup yields CDR1 GEAIGNYY and CDR2 EKD. In nucleotides, the CDR3 is TGTGCCTGTGACACCACTGGGGCGAGCTCCTGGGACGCCCGACAGATGTTTTTC. The encoded protein is CACDTTGASSWDARQMFF.

This clone was counted between two and nine times. Since a much larger clone is just one base distant, this may be a read error. The rearrangement links TRDV2 to TRDJ1; TRDD3 matches 7 bases. CDR1 is GEAIGNYY and CDR2 is EKD in the germline V gene. CDR3 size: 18 residues. With 3 bases clipped from V and 5 bases from J, the junction kept 20 bases outside the gene matches. The CDR3 spells CACDAVGSRTGETDKLIF. CDR3 DNA sequence: TGTGCCTGTGACGCCGTCGGAAGCCGGACTGGGGAAACTGATAAACTCATCTTT.

This clone counts as large. The chain uses TRDV2 and TRDJ1; 9 bases are a match to TRDD3. J lost 2 bases, V lost 2 bases, and 8 bases had no gene match. The CDR3 extends over 16 amino acids. In germline, CDR1 is GEAIGNYY, CDR2 EKD. DNA of the CDR3: TGTGCCTGTGACAAGCTGGGGGATTACTCAACCGATAAACTCATCTTT. Encoded protein: CACDKLGDYSTDKLIF.

Details on this clone: With a much larger clone just one base away, this may be a read error. The V call is TRDV2, the J call TRDJ2; TRDD3 aligns across 11 bases. The CDR3 is 16 amino acids. Germline V lookup: CDR1 GEAIGNYY, CDR2 EKD. CDR3 DNA sequence: TGTGCCCGTGACATACTGGGGGATAATTTGACAGCACAACTCTTCTTT. It is translated as CARDILGDNLTAQLFF.

To note about this clone: A much larger clone differs from this one at a single base, so this may be a read error. V gene TRDV2 combines with J gene TRDJ3, with 7 bases aligning to TRDD3. CDR1 and CDR2 from the germline V gene are GEAIGNYY and EKD. This CDR3 is built from 17 residues. With V trimmed by 3 bases and J by 1 base, 5 bases remained unmatched. The CDR3 DNA reads as TGTGCCTGTGACCCCGCTGGGGGGTCCTGGGACACCCGACAGATGTTTTTC. This gives the protein CACDPAGGSWDTRQMFF.

In its sample, this clone is large. The chain links TRDV1 to TRDJ1; maybe TRDD2 (9 bases). This CDR3 region has 20 residues. The germline V and J ends were trimmed by 3 bases and 0 bases, with 26 bases remaining between them. Germline CDR1 is TSWWSYY and CDR2 is QGS. CDR3 sequence (DNA): TGTGCTCTTGGGGATAGGGCCTTCCTACTACTGGGGGCGAACACCGATAAACTCATCTTT. The encoded protein is CALGDRAFLLLGANTDKLIF.

Worth noting for this clone: A clone one base away is much larger, so this may be a read error. The J gene is TRDJ2, the V gene TRDV2; 8 bases agree with TRDD3. The CDR3 has 20 amino acids. Germline CDR1 reads GEAIGNYY; CDR2 reads EKD. DNA for the CDR3: TGTGCCTGTGACCATGTACTGGGGGGTTTACCGCCAGCTTTGACAGCACAACCCTTCTTT. Amino acids: CACDHVLGGLPPALTAQPFF.

On this clone itself: This is likely an artifact of a read error, given a far larger clone one base away. Other DNA sequences within the sample encode an identical CDR3. The CDR3 sequence is CACDTVPTQGGGSRTAQLFF. CDR3 DNA sequence: TGTGCCTGTGACACAGTTCCTACTCAGGGTGGGGGATCCCGGACAGCACAACTCTTCTTT. The chain links TRDV2 to TRDJ2, with D possibly TRDD3 on 8 matching bases. Germline CDR1 GEAIGNYY, CDR2 EKD. Trimming took 1 base from V and 4 from J, leaving 27 bases between them. The CDR3 extends over 20 amino acids.

Notes on this clone: A far larger clone is a single base away, which makes a read error likely. This rearrangement joins TRDV2 to TRDJ3; unclear D gene. The V gene lost 0 bases and the J gene lost 7 bases, with 15 bases spanning the gap. The V gene's germline CDR1 is GEAIGNYY and CDR2 EKD. The CDR3 extends over 17 amino acids. CDR3 amino acids: CACDTLRPPIDTRQMFF. CDR3 DNA sequence: TGTGCCTGTGACACCTTACGACCGCCCATCGACACCCGACAGATGTTTTTC.

This clone was seen a handful of times. The J gene is TRDJ1, the V gene TRDV2, with 9 bases lining up with TRDD3. V shed 5 bases and J 3 bases; nucleotides not matched to a gene: 12. Germline-derived CDR1 and CDR2 are GEAIGNYY and EKD. The CDR3 consists of 16 residues. In nucleotides, the CDR3 is TGTGCCTGTGCTCAACTGGGGGAAAGGAGGGCCGATAAACTCATCTTT. Amino acid sequence: CACAQLGERRADKLIF.

This clone was observed a handful of times. A junction boundary mismatches the germline segment, possibly from a read error. Other DNA sequences of this sample code for an identical CDR3. The chain links TRDV2 to TRDJ1; TRDD3 matches 13 bases. The V gene's germline CDR1 is GEAIGNYY and CDR2 EKD. CDR3 length: 18 amino acids. The CDR3 coding sequence is TGTGCCTGTGACTTTATACTGGGGGATACGGAGTTGACCGACAAACTCATCTTT. Protein product: CACDFILGDTELTDKLIF.

The CDR3 coding sequence is TGTGCCTGCGACCGTACTGGGGGGCCCTCCTCCTGGGACACCCGACAGATGTTTTTC. Encoded protein: CACDRTGGPSSWDTRQMFF. The chain has TRDV2 and TRDJ3, with 8 bases aligning to TRDD3. The CDR3 consists of 19 residues. Unmatched junction bases numbered 13, after V lost 7 bases and J lost 0 bases. Per germline, CDR1 GEAIGNYY and CDR2 EKD.